This T cell receptor beta chain was documented in a study of CD8 T cells in Susac syndrome (dated by TCRdb to between 2018 and 2021). In terms of the full investigation: Of the Susac syndrome patients who were sequenced, under ten were in clinical remission while 5 or 6 had clinically active disease. Susac syndrome patients were therapy-naive, on corticosteroids (some also receiving IVIg), or on IVIg alone at blood withdrawal. The study used repertoire sequencing to test whether antigen drove CD8+ T cell activation and differentiation in Susac syndrome.

The CDR3 covers 15 residues, taking in both the cysteine and the phenylalanine. Solely the CDR3 DNA is kept, with 45 bases framed from the first base. V lost 5 bases and J lost 0 bases; the stretch between them is 14 bases long. From a lookup of the germline V gene, CDR1 and CDR2 are SGHAT and FQNNGV. Peripheral blood CD8+ and CD4+ T cells from healthy donors, Susac syndrome patients and multiple sclerosis patients were profiled using high-throughput TCR beta sequencing. The Susac syndrome patients fulfilled recently defined diagnostic criteria for either definite or probable disease. CD8+ TEMRA cells were enriched by FACS, while bulk CD8+ and CD4+ T cells were purified by magnetic negative isolation. Blood was collected in EDTA tubes and processed within 24 hours, with PBMCs isolated through density gradient centrifugation. PBMCs destined for TCR sequencing were cryopreserved in liquid nitrogen and later thawed in a 37 °C water bath. Purity of sorted or isolated CD4+, CD8+ and CD8+ TEMRA cells was at least 90%.

As regards this clonotype: Its recognized antigen is unknown. It has no much larger one-base neighbor in the sample; base qualities were not kept.

General findings and caveats noted by the study authors: In patients with Susac syndrome, the CD4+ T cell repertoire showed no detectable clonal expansion. The study acknowledged that relatively few individuals were included in the TCR sequencing and HLA analysis.

RNA was extracted with the RNeasy kit and 0.5 to 1 ug was reverse transcribed using random hexamers. The immunoSEQ multiplex PCR assay, covering 54 Vbeta and 13 Jbeta segments, was used to amplify TCR beta CDR3 regions. PCR amplification bias was corrected using a synthetic template baseline for primer optimization and computational correction. In the original analysis: Only productive sequences were kept, with reads annotated to V, D and J genes according to IMGT and analyzed in immunoSEQ Analyzer. Clonality was calculated as one minus the Shannon entropy normalized by log2 of the number of productive unique sequences. For each patient and control, public and private clones were evaluated within the 100 most prevalent clones. Susac-specific clones were defined as absent from healthy and MS cohorts, 1052 published viral clones and other ImmuneACCESS disease sequences. TCRdb reran the public reads through fastp at Q25 and MiXCR, keeping productive beta chains. Every entry covers one CDR3 protein and lists the most common genes and DNA from its rows. The V and J calls were determined by TCRdb, not by the authors. The sample includes over 130,000 distinct CDR3 sequences, with 85% to 95% observed a single time. The ten biggest clones cover roughly 0.14% of the sample.

The chain is made from TRBV11-2 and TRBJ2-7; TRBD2 might be the D gene, on 5 matching bases. Input material: CD4+ T cells from PBMCs. The source is a human donor with Susac syndrome. The DNA sequence reads TGTGCCAGCAGCCGACTACCCTTGAGCTCCTACGAGCAGTACTTC. This is translated as CASSRLPLSSYEQYF.